The 32 T cell receptor beta chains given below trace back to one sample, sequenced in a study of blood T cell repertoires in COVID-19. Sequencing used immunoSEQ multiplex PCR; TCRdb keeps in-frame clones, though not all of them. The sample has some 83,000 clones; 88% are singletons. Sequences were obtained from peripheral blood. The receptors originated from a man aged 55 to 70 with acute or convalescent COVID-19.

This clone was picked up a small number of times. The rearrangement uses TRBV3-1 (or the pseudogene TRBV3-2) and TRBJ2-3; 13 bases fit TRBD2. Germline values: CDR1 LGHDT, CDR2 YNNKEL (reference sequence). This CDR3 has 19 amino acids. Germline trimming cut 2 bases from V and 1 base from J; bases unmatched to any gene: 9. This CDR3 is CASSQIPGLAGSGTDTQYF. The CDR3 DNA sequence: TGTGCCAGCAGCCAAATACCGGGACTAGCGGGATCGGGCACAGATACGCAGTATTTT.

This chain links TRBV9 with TRBJ2-7; D is undetermined. This CDR3 has 14 residues. V was clipped by 4 bases and J by 5 bases, with 16 bases between them. Germline CDR1 and CDR2: SGDLS and YYNGEE. Here the CDR3 reads CASSLGRSFDEQYF. CDR3 DNA sequence: TGTGCCAGCAGCCTAGGACGGAGTTTCGACGAGCAGTACTTC. Together with reference TRBV9 and TRBJ2-7, the CDR3 gives the full variable domain: DSGVTQTPKHLITATGQRVTLRCSPRSGDLSVYWYQQSLDQGLQFLIQYYNGEERAKGNILERFSAQQFPDLHSELNLSSLELGDSALYFCASSLGRSFDEQYFGPGTRLTVT.

The sample holds a few counts of this clone. This rearrangement joins TRBV6-5 to TRBJ1-1; no clear D gene. Trimming left V 6 bases short and J 1 base short, with 9 bases between. Germline CDR1 MNHEY, CDR2 SVGAGI. The CDR3 has 13 amino acids. This CDR3 reads CASSQATNTEAFF. CDR3 DNA: TGTGCCAGCAGCCAAGCGACGAACACTGAAGCTTTCTTT.

This clone was seen a single time. J is TRBJ1-6 and V is TRBV5-4; D ambiguous. The CDR3 runs 14 residues. The germline V gene has CDR1 SGHNT and CDR2 YYREEE (reference sequence). V was cut by 4 bases and J by 2 bases, with 7 bases left in between. CDR3 DNA: TGTGCCAGCAGCGGTACAGCCTATAATTCACCCCTCCACTTT. Its protein product is CASSGTAYNSPLHF.

V gene TRBV5-4 combines with J gene TRBJ2-2; TRBD1 matches 9 bases. V lost 4 bases, J lost 3 bases, and 4 bases stayed unmatched. Germline V gene data show CDR1 as SGHNT and CDR2 as YYREEE (reference sequence). The CDR3 consists of 15 residues. Here the CDR3 DNA reads TGTGCCAGCAGCATCGGACAGGGGTACACCGGGGAGCTGTTTTTT. Protein product: CASSIGQGYTGELFF. The full variable domain, completed using reference TRBV5-4 and TRBJ2-2, is ETGVTQSPTHLIKTRGQQVTLRCSSQSGHNTVSWYQQALGQGPQFIFQYYREEENGRGNFPPRFSGLQFPNYSSELNVNALELDDSALYLCASSIGQGYTGELFFGEGSRLTVL.

The chain uses TRBV27 and TRBJ2-2, with 7 positions matching TRBD2. Germline V gene data show CDR1 as MNHEY and CDR2 as SMNVEV (reference sequence). Unmatched junction bases numbered 1, after V lost 3 bases and J lost 0 bases. The CDR3 has 15 amino acids. DNA for the CDR3: TGTGCCAGCAGTTTGGGGGGGACGAACACCGGGGAGCTGTTTTTT. It translates to CASSLGGTNTGELFF.

V gene TRBV19 combines with J gene TRBJ1-1; D possibly corresponds to TRBD1 (6 bases). V lost 3 bases and J lost 5, with 13 bases in between. CDR3 length: 14 residues. Germline V gene sequence: CDR1 LNHDA, CDR2 SQIVND (reference sequence). The CDR3 protein is CASSMMTGRTEAFF. DNA of the CDR3: TGTGCCAGTAGTATGATGACAGGTAGGACTGAAGCTTTCTTT. Full variable domain (remainder filled in from reference TRBV19 and TRBJ1-1): DGGITQSPKYLFRKEGQNVTLSCEQNLNHDAMYWYRQDPGQGLRLIYYSQIVNDFQKGDIAEGYSVSREKKESFPLTVTSAQKNPTAFYLCASSMMTGRTEAFFGQGTRLTVV.

Note on this clone: A read error may account for a junction end that differs from germline. V and J are TRBV27 and TRBJ2-2; D ambiguous. CDR3 size: 11 residues. The germline CDR1 and CDR2 sequences are MNHEY and SMNVEV (reference sequence). CDR3 in DNA: TGTGCCAGCGGTTTCGGTGGGGAGCTGTTTTTT. This gives the protein CASGFGGELFF.

CDR3: CASSLGRQLETQYF. CDR3 sequence (DNA): TGCGCCAGCAGCTTGGGGCGACAGCTTGAGACCCAGTACTTC. The J gene is TRBJ2-5, the V gene TRBV5-1; D is possibly TRBD1 (5 bases). There are 14 residues in the CDR3. Trimming stripped 0 bases from V and 5 bases from J, with 11 bases between. CDR1 and CDR2 from the germline V gene are SGHRS and YFSETQ. The full variable domain, completed using reference TRBV5-1 and TRBJ2-5, is KAGVTQTPRYLIKTRGQQVTLSCSPISGHRSVSWYQQTPGQGLQFLFEYFSETQRNKGNFPGRFSGRQFSNSRSEMNVSTLELGDSALYLCASSLGRQLETQYFGPGTRLLVL.

V is TRBV12-3 or TRBV12-4 and J is TRBJ1-6, with D possibly TRBD1 on 5 matching bases. V lost 6 bases and J lost 8, with 11 bases in between. The CDR3 is 13 amino acids. The CDR3 nucleotides are TGTGCCAGCAGGCAGATCAGGGATTCACCCCTCCACTTT. Translating it yields CASRQIRDSPLHF.

CDR3 DNA: TGTGCCAGTCCACAATTGGGGGGGGAATCGGGCACTGAAGCTTTCTTT. As protein: CASPQLGGESGTEAFF. V and J are TRBV19 and TRBJ1-1; D possibly corresponds to TRBD1 (5 bases). V was pared by 8 bases and J by 4 bases, with 23 bases between. CDR1 and CDR2 from the germline V gene are LNHDA and SQIVND (reference sequence). The CDR3 loop spans 16 amino acids.

In DNA form, the CDR3 reads TGTGCCAGCAGTGGGAGACTAGCGGGAGAGTCGGAGACCCAGTACTTC. It yields the protein CASSGRLAGESETQYF. This rearrangement joins TRBV27 to TRBJ2-5, with TRBD2 matching over 12 bases. Germline V lookup: CDR1 MNHEY, CDR2 SMNVEV (reference sequence). V was clipped by 5 bases and J by 5 bases; unmatched bases: 9. This CDR3 is built from 16 residues.

The chain has TRBV7-2 and TRBJ1-5; D is unresolved. The ends were cut back, 4 bases at V and 7 bases at J, with 17 bases in the middle. This CDR3 comprises 15 residues. Germline loops: CDR1 SGHTA, CDR2 FQGNSA. The CDR3 loop reads CASSSYFTSRQPQHF. The CDR3 DNA sequence: TGTGCCAGCAGCTCTTATTTTACGTCCAGGCAGCCCCAGCATTTT. The variable domain in full, completed from reference TRBV7-2 and TRBJ1-5, reads GAGVSQSPSNKVTEKGKDVELRCDPISGHTALYWYRQSLGQGLEFLIYFQGNSAPDKSGLPSDRFSAERTGGSVSTLTIQRTQQEDSAVYLCASSSYFTSRQPQHFGDGTRLSIL.

The chain carries TRBV5-1 and TRBJ1-2; TRBD1 agrees at 7 bases. Germline-derived CDR1 and CDR2 are SGHRS and YFSETQ. J lost 0 bases, V lost 5 bases, and 4 bases had no gene match. There are 14 residues in the CDR3. The CDR3 DNA sequence: TGCGCCAGCAGTCCCGACAGGGCTAACTATGGCTACACCTTC. It specifies CASSPDRANYGYTF.

V and J are TRBV19 and TRBJ2-1, with a tentative D call TRBD2 (6 bases). Trimming pared 2 bases from V and 8 bases from J, leaving 16 bases between. This CDR3 is built from 15 residues. Germline assignment: CDR1 LNHDA and CDR2 SQIVND (reference sequence). The CDR3: CASSIRTTLGDEQFF. In DNA form, the CDR3 reads TGTGCCAGTAGTATAAGGACTACCCTTGGGGATGAGCAGTTCTTC.

The V gene is TRBV2, the J gene TRBJ2-2; 9 positions agree with TRBD1. Germline CDR1 SNHLY, CDR2 FYNNEI. CDR3 length: 17 amino acids. V shed 6 bases, J shed 0 bases, and the junction held 8 bases outside the gene matches. The CDR3, as DNA: TGTGCCAGCAGGGCACCGGGACAGGGTCCGAACACCGGGGAGCTGTTTTTT. This gives the protein CASRAPGQGPNTGELFF.

The V call is TRBV11-2, the J call TRBJ1-2; 8 nucleotides line up with TRBD1. The CDR3 totals 14 residues. After removal of 3 bases from V and 6 bases from J, the junction contained 6 bases not matched to a gene. From germline, CDR1 is SGHAT and CDR2 FQNNGV. The CDR3 sequence is CASSFRTGQDGYTF. CDR3 nucleotides: TGTGCCAGCAGCTTCCGGACAGGGCAGGATGGCTACACCTTC.

In DNA, the CDR3 is TGCGCCAGCAGCTTGGCTTGGGAGGGTGAAACTGAAGCTTTCTTT. Its translation: CASSLAWEGETEAFF. The chain employs TRBV5-1 and TRBJ1-1, with D unresolved. V shed 0 bases and J shed 5 bases, with 14 bases lying between them. The CDR3 extends over 15 amino acids. Germline V gives CDR1 SGHRS, CDR2 YFSETQ.

The V gene is TRBV6-5, the J gene TRBJ2-3, with 9 bases fitting TRBD2. J was trimmed by 5 bases and V by 6 bases; bases with no gene match: 6. The CDR3 is 14 residues long. Germline assignment: CDR1 MNHEY and CDR2 SVGAGI. As DNA, the CDR3 is TGTGCCAGCAGAAGACTAGCGGAAATAGATACGCAGTATTTT. It is translated as CASRRLAEIDTQYF.

This sequence joins TRBV5-1 and TRBJ2-1; no clear D. Per germline, CDR1 SGHRS and CDR2 YFSETQ. The CDR3 spans 15 residues. Trimming left V 0 bases short and J 0 bases short, with 7 bases between. The chain's CDR3 is CASSLDVSSYNEQFF. DNA of the CDR3: TGCGCCAGCAGCTTGGACGTGAGCTCCTACAATGAGCAGTTCTTC.

The chain is built from TRBV19 and TRBJ1-3, with D hard to call. Between the trimmed V and J ends, which lost 9 bases and 0 bases, there was a span of 12 bases. Germline CDR1 and CDR2: LNHDA and SQIVND (reference sequence). This CDR3 has 14 amino acids. CDR3 amino acids: CASLSTSSGNTIYF. DNA of the CDR3: TGTGCCAGCCTCAGTACCTCCTCTGGAAACACCATATATTTT.

This sequence joins TRBV9 and TRBJ1-2; D gene unclear. Germline CDR1 is SGDLS and CDR2 is YYNGEE. V was shortened by 3 bases and J by 2 bases, with 5 bases between the two germline ends. The CDR3 totals 12 residues. The CDR3 protein is CASSEQNYGYTF. The CDR3 DNA is TGTGCCAGCAGCGAACAGAACTATGGCTACACCTTC.

The chain has TRBV5-1 and TRBJ1-4; TRBD1 agrees at 7 bases. CDR1 SGHRS and CDR2 YFSETQ come from the germline V gene. The CDR3 is made up of 15 amino acids. With 4 bases clipped from V and 1 base from J, the junction kept 4 bases outside the gene matches. CDR3 in amino acids: CASSRDRETNEKLFF. The DNA of the CDR3 is TGCGCCAGCAGCAGAGACAGGGAAACTAATGAAAAACTGTTTTTT.

The V and J genes are TRBV10-2 and TRBJ2-7; TRBD2 aligns across 11 bases. The V segment lost 4 bases and the J segment 2 bases; nucleotides outside the gene matches: 4. CDR3 length: 15 amino acids. CDR1 WSHSY and CDR2 SAAADI come from the germline V gene. DNA for the CDR3: TGCGCCAGCAGTGGATTACTAGCGGGAGCCTACGAGCAGTACTTC. It specifies CASSGLLAGAYEQYF.

J is TRBJ2-7 and V is TRBV3-1 (or the pseudogene TRBV3-2), with a possible D match to TRBD2 (6 bases). The V end lost 4 bases, the J end lost 4 bases, and 17 bases lay between the germline ends. Germline CDR1 and CDR2: LGHDT and YNNKEL (reference sequence). The CDR3 sequence is 15 residues long. The CDR3 DNA reads TGTGCCAGCAGCCCTAGGGGACTTGGCTTGTACGAGCAGTACTTC. This codes for CASSPRGLGLYEQYF.

The V gene is TRBV25-1, the J gene TRBJ2-4, with TRBD1 matching over 7 bases. The CDR3 contains 12 residues. Germline loops: CDR1 MGHDK, CDR2 SYGVNS. J was trimmed by 7 bases and V by 5 bases; bases with no gene match: 2. In DNA, the CDR3 is TGTGCCAGCAGTCCACAGGGGAACATTCAGTACTTC. Its translation: CASSPQGNIQYF.

V usage is TRBV5-1 and J usage is TRBJ2-1, with a possible D match to TRBD2 (5 bases). V was cut by 4 bases and J by 7 bases, with 18 bases left in between. The V gene's germline CDR1 is SGHRS and CDR2 YFSETQ. This CDR3 is built from 15 residues. DNA for the CDR3: TGCGCCAGCAGCCCATACACTAGTTACGGGAATGAGCAGTTCTTC. This codes for CASSPYTSYGNEQFF. The full variable domain, completed using reference TRBV5-1 and TRBJ2-1, is KAGVTQTPRYLIKTRGQQVTLSCSPISGHRSVSWYQQTPGQGLQFLFEYFSETQRNKGNFPGRFSGRQFSNSRSEMNVSTLELGDSALYLCASSPYTSYGNEQFFGPGTRLTVL.

This chain connects TRBV29-1 to TRBJ2-5, with 7 bases aligning to TRBD2. The CDR3 consists of 13 residues. V lost 7 bases and J lost 5; bases outside the gene matches: 10. CDR1 is SQVTM, CDR2 ANQGSEA, per germline. In DNA form, the CDR3 reads TGCAGCGGTAGGGGAGGGACCGGTGAGACCCAGTACTTC. Translation: CSGRGGTGETQYF.

The chain couples TRBV10-1 to TRBJ2-7; 8 positions agree with TRBD1. Germline CDR1 WNHNN, CDR2 SYGVQD (reference sequence). The CDR3 consists of 13 residues. Trimming cost V 5 bases and J 7 bases; bases outside gene matches: 7. CDR3 in DNA: TGCGCCAGCAGTCACGGACAGGGTGAAGAGCAGTACTTC. Residues: CASSHGQGEEQYF.

This chain uses TRBV5-1 with TRBJ2-3, with D possibly matching TRBD2 (5 bases). The CDR3 contains 18 residues. V gave up 3 bases and J gave up 5 bases, with 25 bases separating them. Germline CDR1 is SGHRS and CDR2 is YFSETQ. The CDR3 coding sequence is TGCGCCAGCAGCTCGCTGACTTTGTCCGGGAAAGCGGTAGATACGCAGTATTTT. Encoded protein: CASSSLTLSGKAVDTQYF.

The V call is TRBV6-5, the J call TRBJ1-1, with D possibly matching TRBD1 (5 bases). Germline CDR1 MNHEY, CDR2 SVGAGI. Trimming left V 6 bases short and J 1 base short, with 9 bases between. The CDR3 loop spans 13 amino acids. This CDR3 is CASRNRRNTEAFF. CDR3 DNA sequence: TGTGCCAGCAGGAACAGGCGGAACACTGAAGCTTTCTTT.

V is TRBV5-1 and J is TRBJ2-3, with TRBD1 matching 9 bases. CDR1 and CDR2 from the germline V gene are SGHRS and YFSETQ. The CDR3 covers 16 residues. The V gene end was trimmed by 3 bases and the J gene end by 5 bases; junction bases not matched to a gene: 10. CDR3 sequence reads: CASSSRGTGSVDTQYF. CDR3 DNA: TGCGCCAGCAGCTCGCGAGGGACAGGGAGTGTAGATACGCAGTATTTT. The full variable domain, rest sourced from reference TRBV5-1 and TRBJ2-3, is KAGVTQTPRYLIKTRGQQVTLSCSPISGHRSVSWYQQTPGQGLQFLFEYFSETQRNKGNFPGRFSGRQFSNSRSEMNVSTLELGDSALYLCASSSRGTGSVDTQYFGPGTRLTVL.